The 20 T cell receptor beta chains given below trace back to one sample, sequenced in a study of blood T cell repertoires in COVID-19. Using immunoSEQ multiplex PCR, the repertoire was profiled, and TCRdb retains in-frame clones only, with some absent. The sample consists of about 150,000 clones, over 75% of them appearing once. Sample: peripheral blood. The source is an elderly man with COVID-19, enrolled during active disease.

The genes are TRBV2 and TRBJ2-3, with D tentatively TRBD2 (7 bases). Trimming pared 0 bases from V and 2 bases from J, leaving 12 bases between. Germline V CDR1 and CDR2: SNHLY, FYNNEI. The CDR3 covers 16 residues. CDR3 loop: CASSEAVGGPTDTQYF. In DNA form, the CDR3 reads TGTGCCAGCAGTGAAGCTGTCGGGGGGCCCACAGATACGCAGTATTTT.

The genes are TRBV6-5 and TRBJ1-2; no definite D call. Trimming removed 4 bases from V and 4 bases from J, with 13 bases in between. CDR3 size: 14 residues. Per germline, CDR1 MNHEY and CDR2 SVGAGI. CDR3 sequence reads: CASSFVVAAYGYTF. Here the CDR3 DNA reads TGTGCCAGCAGTTTTGTGGTAGCGGCCTATGGCTACACCTTC.

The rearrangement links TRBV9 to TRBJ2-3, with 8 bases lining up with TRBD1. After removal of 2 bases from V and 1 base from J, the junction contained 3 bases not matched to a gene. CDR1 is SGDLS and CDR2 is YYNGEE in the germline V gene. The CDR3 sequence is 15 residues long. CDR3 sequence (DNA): TGTGCCAGCAGCGTTAAGGACAGGGGCACAGATACGCAGTATTTT. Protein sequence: CASSVKDRGTDTQYF.

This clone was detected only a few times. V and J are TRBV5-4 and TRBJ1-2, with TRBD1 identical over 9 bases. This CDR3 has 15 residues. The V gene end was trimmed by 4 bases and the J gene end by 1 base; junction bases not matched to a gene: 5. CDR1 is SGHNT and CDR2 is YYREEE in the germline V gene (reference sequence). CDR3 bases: TGTGCCAGCAGCCAGGACAGGGGAGGTAACTATGGCTACACCTTC. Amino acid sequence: CASSQDRGGNYGYTF.

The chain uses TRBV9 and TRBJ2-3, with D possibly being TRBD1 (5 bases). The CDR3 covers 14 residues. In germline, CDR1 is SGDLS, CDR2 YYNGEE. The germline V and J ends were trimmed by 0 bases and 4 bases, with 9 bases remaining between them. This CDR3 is CASSVDQGPDTQYF. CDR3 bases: TGTGCCAGCAGCGTAGATCAGGGTCCAGATACGCAGTATTTT.

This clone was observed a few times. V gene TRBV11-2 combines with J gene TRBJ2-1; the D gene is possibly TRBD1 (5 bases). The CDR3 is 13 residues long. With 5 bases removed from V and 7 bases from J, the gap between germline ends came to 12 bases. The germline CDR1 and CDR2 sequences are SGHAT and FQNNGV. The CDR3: CASSQLQGNEQFF. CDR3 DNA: TGTGCCAGCAGCCAACTGCAGGGAAATGAGCAGTTCTTC.

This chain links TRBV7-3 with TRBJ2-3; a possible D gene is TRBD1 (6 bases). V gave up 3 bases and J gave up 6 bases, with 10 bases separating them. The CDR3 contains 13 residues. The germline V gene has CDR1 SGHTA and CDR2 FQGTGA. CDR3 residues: CASSLAQGDTQYF. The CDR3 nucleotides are TGTGCCAGCAGCTTGGCTCAGGGGGATACGCAGTATTTT.

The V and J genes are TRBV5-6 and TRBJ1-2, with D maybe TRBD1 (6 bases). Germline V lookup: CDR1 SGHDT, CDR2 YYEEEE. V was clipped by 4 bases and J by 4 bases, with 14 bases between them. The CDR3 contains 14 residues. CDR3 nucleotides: TGTGCCAGCAGCCCAGGACAGTTAATCTATGGCTACACCTTC. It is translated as CASSPGQLIYGYTF.

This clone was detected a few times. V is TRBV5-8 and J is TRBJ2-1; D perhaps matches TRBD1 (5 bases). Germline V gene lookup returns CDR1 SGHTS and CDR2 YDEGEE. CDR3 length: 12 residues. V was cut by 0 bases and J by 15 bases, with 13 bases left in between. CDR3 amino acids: CASSLDLGPWFF. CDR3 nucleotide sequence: TGTGCCAGCAGCTTGGATCTGGGGCCTTGGTTCTTC.

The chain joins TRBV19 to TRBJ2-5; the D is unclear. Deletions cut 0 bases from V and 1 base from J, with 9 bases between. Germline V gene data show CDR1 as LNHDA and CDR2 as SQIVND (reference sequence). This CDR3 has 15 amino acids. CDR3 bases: TGTGCCAGTAGTATAGACTGGCGGTTCCAAGAGACCCAGTACTTC. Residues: CASSIDWRFQETQYF.

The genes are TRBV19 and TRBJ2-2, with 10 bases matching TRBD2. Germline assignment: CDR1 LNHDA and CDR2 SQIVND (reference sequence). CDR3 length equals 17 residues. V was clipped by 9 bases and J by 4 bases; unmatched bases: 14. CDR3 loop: CASSPSGGDIGTGELFF. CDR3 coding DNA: TGTGCCAGCTCGCCTAGCGGGGGAGACATAGGCACCGGGGAGCTGTTTTTT.

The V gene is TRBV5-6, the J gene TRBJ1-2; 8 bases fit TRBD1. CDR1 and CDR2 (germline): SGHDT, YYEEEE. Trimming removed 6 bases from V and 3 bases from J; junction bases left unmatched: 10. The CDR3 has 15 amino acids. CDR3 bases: TGTGCCAGCAACCCTGGAGGGGGACAGGACTATGGCTACACCTTC. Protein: CASNPGGGQDYGYTF.

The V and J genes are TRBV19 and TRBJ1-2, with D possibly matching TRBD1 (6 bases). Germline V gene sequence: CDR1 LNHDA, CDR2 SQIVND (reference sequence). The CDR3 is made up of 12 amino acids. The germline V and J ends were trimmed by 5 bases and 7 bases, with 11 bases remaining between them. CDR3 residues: CASSSGVGGYTF. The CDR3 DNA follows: TGTGCCAGTAGTTCAGGGGTGGGTGGCTACACCTTC.

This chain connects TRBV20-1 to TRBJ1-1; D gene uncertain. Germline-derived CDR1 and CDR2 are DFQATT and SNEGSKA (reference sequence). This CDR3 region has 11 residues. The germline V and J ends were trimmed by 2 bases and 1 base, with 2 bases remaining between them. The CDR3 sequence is CSARQNTEAFF. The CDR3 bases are TGCAGTGCTAGACAGAACACTGAAGCTTTCTTT.

The CDR3 is CASSPRGGGNTGELFF. Written as DNA, the CDR3 is TGTGCCAGCTCCCCGAGAGGAGGCGGGAACACCGGGGAGCTGTTTTTT. The chain is built from TRBV18 and TRBJ2-2, with D possibly being TRBD2 (5 bases). With 6 bases removed from V and 1 base from J, the gap between germline ends came to 15 bases. This CDR3 contains 16 residues. The germline gives CDR1 KGHSH, CDR2 LQKENI.

The CDR3 DNA reads TGTGCCAGCAGCCAGAGCGATAGCAATCAGCCCCAGCATTTT. Translation gives CASSQSDSNQPQHF. The chain links TRBV9 to TRBJ1-5; D is ambiguous. V was pared by 4 bases and J by 0 bases, with 8 bases between. This CDR3 has 14 amino acids. Germline V gene data show CDR1 as SGDLS and CDR2 as YYNGEE.

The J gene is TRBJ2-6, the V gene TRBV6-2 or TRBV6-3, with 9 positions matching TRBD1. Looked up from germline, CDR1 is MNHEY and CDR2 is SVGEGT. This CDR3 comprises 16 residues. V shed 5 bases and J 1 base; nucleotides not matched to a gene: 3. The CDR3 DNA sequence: TGTGCCAGCAGTGGGACAGGGAGGTCTGGGGCCAACGTCCTGACTTTC. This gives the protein CASSGTGRSGANVLTF.

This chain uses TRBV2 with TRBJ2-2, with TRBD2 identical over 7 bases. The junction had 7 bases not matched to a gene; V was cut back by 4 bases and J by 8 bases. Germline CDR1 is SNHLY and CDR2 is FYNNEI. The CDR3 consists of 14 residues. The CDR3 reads CASSAQRGKGELFF. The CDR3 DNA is TGTGCCAGCAGTGCACAGCGGGGAAAGGGGGAGCTGTTTTTT.

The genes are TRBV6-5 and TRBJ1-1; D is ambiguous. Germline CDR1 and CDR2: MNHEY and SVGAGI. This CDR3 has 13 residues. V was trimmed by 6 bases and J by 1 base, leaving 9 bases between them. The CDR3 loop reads CASSLKANTEAFF. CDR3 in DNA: TGTGCCAGCAGCTTGAAAGCGAACACTGAAGCTTTCTTT.

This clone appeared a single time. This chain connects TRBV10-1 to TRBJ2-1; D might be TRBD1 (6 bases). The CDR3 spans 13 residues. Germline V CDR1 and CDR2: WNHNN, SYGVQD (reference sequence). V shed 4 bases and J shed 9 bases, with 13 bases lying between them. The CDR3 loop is CASSGTEQGEQFF. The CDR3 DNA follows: TGCGCCAGCAGTGGGACTGAACAGGGTGAGCAGTTCTTC.